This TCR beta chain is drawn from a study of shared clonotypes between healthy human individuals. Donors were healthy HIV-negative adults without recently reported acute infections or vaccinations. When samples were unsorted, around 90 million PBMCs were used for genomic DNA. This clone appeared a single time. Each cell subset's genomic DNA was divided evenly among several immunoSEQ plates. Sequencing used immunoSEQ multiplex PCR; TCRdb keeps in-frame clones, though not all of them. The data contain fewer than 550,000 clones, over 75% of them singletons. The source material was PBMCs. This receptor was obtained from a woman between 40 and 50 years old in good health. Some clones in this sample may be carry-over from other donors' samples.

The CDR3 nucleotides are TGTGCCAGCAGCTCCTTGACAGGGCAATACTATGGCTACACCTTC. Translating it yields CASSSLTGQYYGYTF. The V and J genes are TRBV5-6 and TRBJ1-2; 7 positions match TRBD1. This CDR3 region has 15 residues. J lost 3 bases, V lost 3 bases, and 8 bases had no gene match. The germline V gene has CDR1 SGHDT and CDR2 YYEEEE. Based on the CDR3 plus reference TRBV5-6 and TRBJ1-2, the full variable domain is DAGVTQSPTHLIKTRGQQVTLRCSPKSGHDTVSWYQQALGQGPQFIFQYYEEEERQRGNFPDRFSGHQFPNYSSELNVNALLLGDSALYLCASSSLTGQYYGYTFGSGTRLTVV.